This T cell receptor (beta chain) was profiled in a study of cytomegalovirus exposure and HLA in healthy donors. Worth noting for this clone: Its cognate antigen is unknown.

Overall study findings and caveats: CMV serostatus was the only immune exposure information that was available. Despite most TCR sequences being rare, some public TCRs occurred in many donors. High specificity and sensitivity for cytomegalovirus status were reported for the classifier. Cytomegalovirus-associated status was assigned to about 180 TCR beta chains.

CDR3 length equals 16 residues. Trimming took 0 bases from V and 7 from J; bases not matched to a gene: 9. Germline V gene lookup returns CDR1 SGHRS and CDR2 YFSETQ. PCR employed 60 Vbeta and 13 Jbeta primers. The data were produced by immunoSEQ multiplex PCR, yet TCRdb's version contains in-frame clones alone and is incomplete. The sample table includes approximately 110,000 clones. The TCR originated in a man younger than 35 in good health and CMV-seronegative. The chain uses TRBV5-1 and TRBJ2-5, with 10 bases aligning to TRBD1. The sequencing input was PBMCs. In DNA, the CDR3 is TGCGCCAGCAGCTTGGACCGGGACAGGGGACTGTGGACCCAGTACTTC. Encoded protein: CASSLDRDRGLWTQYF.